Listed here are 8 T cell receptor beta chains from one sample, sequenced in a study of graft-versus-host responses after intestinal transplantation. Their recognized antigens are unknown. Here immunoSEQ multiplex PCR was the method, and the copy in TCRdb shows in-frame clones only, minus some. This table holds about 88,000 clones, 75% to 95% found once. The sample in question was unstimulated CD4+ T cells sorted from spleen or lymph node cells, obtained before transplant. Receptors originate from a human donor who was the organ donor for an intestinal transplant.

The V gene is TRBV7-2, the J gene TRBJ2-5; TRBD2 agrees at 10 bases. J gave up 4 bases and V 5 bases, and 10 bases lay outside the gene matches. The CDR3 loop spans 16 amino acids. Per germline, CDR1 SGHTA and CDR2 FQGNSA. The CDR3 DNA reads TGTGCCAGCAGCACAGATCGCCTAGCGGGGGTAGAGACCCAGTACTTC. Its protein product is CASSTDRLAGVETQYF.

The chain has TRBV6-5 and TRBJ2-5, with TRBD2 as a possible D gene (6 bases). Germline CDR1 and CDR2: MNHEY and SVGAGI. V was shortened by 4 bases and J by 1 base, with 10 bases between the two germline ends. The CDR3 has 14 amino acids. CDR3 in amino acids: CASSLAESQETQYF. The DNA of the CDR3 is TGTGCCAGCAGTTTAGCGGAAAGCCAAGAGACCCAGTACTTC.

The rearrangement uses TRBV6-5 and TRBJ2-7, with D possibly matching TRBD2 (6 bases). The V gene's germline CDR1 is MNHEY and CDR2 SVGAGI. Trimming cost V 6 bases and J 2 bases, with 17 bases left between them. The CDR3 sequence is 15 residues long. CDR3 DNA sequence: TGTGCCAGCAGCTTCGCGGGGAGCATGACCTACGAGCAGTACTTC. Its protein is CASSFAGSMTYEQYF.

The genes are TRBV10-3 and TRBJ2-2, with TRBD1 identical over 8 bases. This CDR3 has 15 residues. CDR1 and CDR2 from the germline V gene are ENHRY and SYGVKD. The trim removed 4 bases at V and 4 bases at J, leaving 5 bases unmatched. The CDR3: CAISGLQGVTGELFF. CDR3 nucleotide sequence: TGTGCCATCAGTGGACTACAGGGGGTCACCGGGGAGCTGTTTTTT.

V gene TRBV7-3 combines with J gene TRBJ1-2, with a weak D call TRBD1 (6 bases). The CDR3 spans 16 residues. V shed 4 bases and J shed 5 bases, with 20 bases lying between them. Germline V gives CDR1 SGHTA, CDR2 FQGTGA. This chain's CDR3 is CASSSHTPWTDYGYTF. CDR3 coding DNA: TGTGCCAGCAGCTCCCACACGCCCTGGACAGATTATGGCTACACCTTC. Combining the CDR3 with reference TRBV7-3 and TRBJ1-2 gives the whole variable domain GAGVSQTPSNKVTEKGKYVELRCDPISGHTALYWYRQSLGQGPEFLIYFQGTGAADDSGLPNDRFFAVRPEGSVSTLKIQRTERGDSAVYLCASSSHTPWTDYGYTFGSGTRLTVV.

This clone was seen more than once but under ten times. Other DNA sequences in this sample translate to the same CDR3. The rearrangement joins TRBV6-1 to TRBJ1-1; 8 bases agree with TRBD1. This CDR3 is built from 13 residues. Unmatched junction bases numbered 1, after V lost 6 bases and J lost 1 base. In germline, CDR1 is MNHNS, CDR2 SASEGT. The CDR3 DNA sequence: TGTGCCAGCAGCGGACAGGGGAACACTGAAGCTTTCTTT. Translated: CASSGQGNTEAFF.

The V and J genes are TRBV2 and TRBJ2-7; possible D gene TRBD1, 6 bases. This CDR3 spans 12 amino acids. Germline CDR1 reads SNHLY; CDR2 reads FYNNEI. Trimming took off 7 bases at V and 6 bases at J, with 13 bases between the two ends. The DNA of the CDR3 is TGTGCCAGCACTACAGGGATTTCCGAGCAGTACTTC. Protein: CASTTGISEQYF.

The sample holds a few counts of this clone. The chain recombines TRBV5-6 with TRBJ1-1, with TRBD1 as a possible D gene (5 bases). Trimming cost V 6 bases and J 3 bases, with 15 bases left between them. This CDR3 is 14 amino acids long. Germline loops: CDR1 SGHDT, CDR2 YYEEEE. The CDR3, as DNA: TGTGCCAGCACTCAGGGTTTCACCCACACTGAAGCTTTCTTT. Protein sequence: CASTQGFTHTEAFF. The whole variable domain, remainder taken from reference TRBV5-6 and TRBJ1-1, is DAGVTQSPTHLIKTRGQQVTLRCSPKSGHDTVSWYQQALGQGPQFIFQYYEEEERQRGNFPDRFSGHQFPNYSSELNVNALLLGDSALYLCASTQGFTHTEAFFGQGTRLTVV.